Reported below is one T cell receptor beta chain. In germline, CDR1 is DFQATT, CDR2 SNEGSKA (reference sequence). This CDR3 region has 10 residues. V was clipped by 5 bases and J by 6 bases, with 7 bases between them. The sample is drawn from a study of cytomegalovirus exposure and HLA in healthy donors. Repertoires were generated with immunoSEQ multiplex PCR, while TCRdb's copy carries only in-frame clones and drops some. The sample lists roughly 150,000 clones, about 87% occurring once. J is TRBJ1-2 and V is TRBV20-1; D is undetermined. The sample taken for sequencing was PBMCs. The TCR was taken from a man between 18 and 35 years old in good health and CMV-seropositive. CDR3 nucleotides: TGCAGTGCTGGTGAGGATGGCTACACCTTC. Protein: CSAGEDGYTF.